This paragraph covers one T cell receptor beta chain sequence. There is no known antigen for this receptor. No per-base quality is available; no much larger clone lies one base away. The CDR3 regions of human TCRbeta chains were subjected to immunosequencing. The authors' analysis ran thus. TCRs in the repertoires were compared against a reference library of SARS-CoV-2-specific TCRs that had been generated with the MIRA antigen-specificity platform. Breadth meant the fraction of unique TCRs that were SARS-CoV-2-associated, whereas depth meant the fraction of total T cells that were SARS-CoV-2-associated. Using the MIRA data, each spike-specific TCR was assigned both to the spike region to which the TCR was reactive and to a CD4 or CD8 class. Log10-transformed breadth and depth values were compared by one-way ANOVA with Sidak's multiple comparisons tests. As stored in TCRdb, this immuneACCESS dataset retains in-frame rearrangements with V and J assigned. A fraction of the clones does not appear; measured against another copy, unresolved V genes explain less than half of the discrepancy, and the remainder lacks a known reason. Clone size and the V and J calls come from that table; the DNA yielded D and trimming. Present in this sample are 150,000 to 200,000 clones, about 94% of which were seen just once. The top ten clonotypes cover 9.2% of the sample.

The data were obtained in a study of T cell responses to AZD1222 COVID-19 vaccine (dated by TCRdb to about 2021). A note on the overall study: Because spike-specific TCR depth and breadth did not differ between the two schedules, AZD1222 recipients who got a second dose at roughly 4 weeks were pooled with those who got a second dose at roughly 12 weeks. TCR sequencing covered 233 trial participants: 200 to 220 given two doses of AZD1222 and 26 given two doses of MenACWY control vaccine. Enrollment into the trials was organized by age into subgroups of 18-55, 56-69 and 70-plus years, and those subgroups contained roughly 150, 30 and 60 TCR-sequenced participants, respectively. Paper-wide results and their limitations: Conclusions about previously exposed vaccinees are limited because only six or seven AZD1222 recipients were SARS-CoV-2 seropositive at baseline. The 56-69-year group was small, and its depth increase did not reach significance, likely because of low power. After two AZD1222 doses, spike-specific TCR breadth and depth were significantly higher than at day 0 and than in MenACWY recipients. Because no day 14 peak-response samples were available, the repertoires could be characterized only after the peak T cell response. Most participants were white British and females outnumbered males, and the authors suggested that clonal diversity may have been underestimated. Epitopes outside the regions mutated in the B.1.351 and B.1.1.7 variants were reportedly recognized by nearly half of the unique spike-specific TCRs. The vaccine-associated CD4 TCRs covered the entire spike protein, and the dominant responses fell in regions 160-218 and 743-854.

The germline V gene sets CDR1 to MNHNS and CDR2 to SASEGT. Relative to germline, V is 2 bases shorter and J is 9 bases shorter, with 5 bases between their ends. The CDR3 contains 11 residues, cysteine and phenylalanine counted. Just CDR3 DNA is preserved here, 33 bases in frame from base 1. The sample's time point label, decoded: baseline before first vaccination. Vaccinee samples were obtained from the UK trials COV001 and COV002, which included a single-blind randomized controlled phase 2/3 trial of AZD1222 (ChAdOx1 nCoV-19) in healthy adults. Trial participant PBMC samples were collected at day 0 and day 28 after the second dose for TCRbeta chain sequencing.

This chain is built from TRBV6-1 and TRBJ2-1, with the D gene not clear enough to name. This TCR derives from an adult in good health. The specimen was peripheral blood, collected on day 0 of AZD1222 vaccination. In nucleotide form, the sequence is TGTGCCAGCAGTGAACAGCGTGAGCAGTTCTTC. Translated, it reads CASSEQREQFF.